These 16 T cell receptor beta chains were all obtained from the same sample, sequenced in a study of shared clonotypes between healthy human individuals. The repertoire was sequenced with immunoSEQ multiplex PCR; TCRdb's copy has only in-frame clones and lacks some. The sample lists roughly 110,000 clones, roughly two thirds occurring once. Sequencing was done on a sample of memory CD8+ T cells sorted from blood. The sample's subset: CD45RO+ cells pooled with CCR7-negative TemRA cells. The receptors were sampled from a young woman in good health.

CDR3 in amino acids: CASSLTTRRQGQSSYEQYF. The DNA for the CDR3 is TGTGCCAGCAGTTTGACTACGAGGCGGCAGGGACAGAGCTCCTACGAGCAGTACTTC. V and J are TRBV28 and TRBJ2-7; 7 bases align to TRBD1. The ends lost 3 bases at V and 0 bases at J; junction bases unmatched: 17. This CDR3 spans 19 amino acids. CDR1 and CDR2 from the germline V gene are MDHEN and SYDVKM.

The V call is TRBV28, the J call TRBJ2-1; the D is unclear. Germline CDR1 and CDR2: MDHEN and SYDVKM. The ends were cut back, 4 bases at V and 14 bases at J, with 12 bases in the middle. The CDR3 contains 11 residues. CDR3 amino acids: CASSSSAREFF. The DNA of the CDR3 is TGTGCCAGCAGTTCCTCGGCTAGGGAGTTCTTC.

This clone was counted only a few times. The chain is built from TRBV2 and TRBJ2-5; 9 bases align to TRBD2. Germline trimming cut 3 bases from V and 4 bases from J; bases unmatched to any gene: 12. CDR1 and CDR2 from the germline V gene are SNHLY and FYNNEI. CDR3 length equals 17 residues. CDR3 protein: CASSDALAGSVGETQYF. For the CDR3, the DNA is TGTGCCAGCAGTGATGCCCTAGCGGGATCAGTTGGAGAGACCCAGTACTTC.

The V gene is TRBV6-5, the J gene TRBJ2-2, with 8 bases lining up with TRBD2. Germline-derived CDR1 and CDR2 are MNHEY and SVGAGI. J was trimmed by 4 bases and V by 5 bases; bases with no gene match: 3. This CDR3 is 14 amino acids long. The CDR3 DNA is TGTGCCAGCAGTGCCGGGACTAGCACCGGGGAGCTGTTTTTT. Protein: CASSAGTSTGELFF.

The rearrangement joins TRBV12-5 to TRBJ2-7, with D perhaps TRBD2 (6 bases). The CDR3 runs 15 residues. V dropped 4 bases and J dropped 7 bases, with 20 bases sitting between them. The germline gives CDR1 LGHNT, CDR2 FRNRAP. The CDR3, as DNA: TGTGCTAGTGGTTGCACGGGACGGAGGGGCATGGAGCAGTACTTC. It translates to CASGCTGRRGMEQYF.

The rearrangement joins TRBV6-4 to TRBJ2-3; the match to TRBD2 covers 13 bases. J lost 4 bases, V lost 6 bases, and 7 bases had no gene match. The CDR3 loop spans 16 amino acids. The germline CDR1 and CDR2 sequences are MRHNA and SNTAGT. CDR3 nucleotides: TGTGCCAGCAGCCAACTAGCGGGAGGGCCTGCAGATACGCAGTATTTT. Its translation: CASSQLAGGPADTQYF.

V gene TRBV9 combines with J gene TRBJ2-3; 12 nucleotides match TRBD2. Trimming removed 3 bases from V and 4 bases from J; junction bases left unmatched: 18. The CDR3 has 20 amino acids. Germline V gene data show CDR1 as SGDLS and CDR2 as YYNGEE. This chain's CDR3 is CASSGPIGLAGGPPPDTQYF. The CDR3 nucleotides read TGTGCCAGCAGCGGACCCATAGGGCTAGCGGGAGGGCCCCCCCCAGATACGCAGTATTTT.

The chain couples TRBV11-2 to TRBJ1-6, with 10 bases that match TRBD1. J was trimmed by 8 bases and V by 7 bases; bases with no gene match: 8. This CDR3 is built from 15 residues. Germline V gene data show CDR1 as SGHAT and CDR2 as FQNNGV. CDR3 nucleotide sequence: TGTGCCAGCACCCTGGAGGGACAGGGGTATTCACCCCTCCACTTT. Translation: CASTLEGQGYSPLHF.

The chain employs TRBV9 and TRBJ1-2; TRBD1 might be the D (5 bases). This CDR3 has 17 amino acids. Germline CDR1 reads SGDLS; CDR2 reads YYNGEE. V lost 3 bases and J lost 4, with 22 bases in between. The CDR3 region is CASSGRRDPTVGYGYTF. CDR3 DNA sequence: TGTGCCAGCAGCGGACGTCGGGACCCAACAGTAGGCTATGGCTACACCTTC.

The chain recombines TRBV11-2 with TRBJ2-2; a possible D gene is TRBD2 (6 bases). The CDR3 extends over 17 amino acids. Trimming cost V 2 bases and J 5 bases, with 18 bases left between them. CDR1 SGHAT and CDR2 FQNNGV come from the germline V gene. Here the CDR3 DNA reads TGTGCCAGCAGCTTAATGGCCGGGAGCGGAAGGACCGGGGAGCTGTTTTTT. Translating gives CASSLMAGSGRTGELFF.

This clone was counted at least ten times. The chain has TRBV28 and TRBJ1-2, with D possibly matching TRBD1 (5 bases). V lost 7 bases and J lost 1, with 16 bases in between. From germline, CDR1 is MDHEN and CDR2 SYDVKM. This CDR3 is built from 15 residues. In DNA form, the CDR3 reads TGTGCCAGCACCTCGGGACCGCTGAGTAACTATGGCTACACCTTC. It translates to CASTSGPLSNYGYTF.

This chain links TRBV5-6 with TRBJ2-1; D not resolved. This CDR3 region has 18 residues. The V gene's germline CDR1 is SGHDT and CDR2 YYEEEE. V shed 0 bases and J shed 2 bases, with 18 bases lying between them. The DNA of the CDR3 is TGTGCCAGCAGCTTGGATTTGAGGATATCTATACCCTACAATGAGCAGTTCTTC. Encoded protein: CASSLDLRISIPYNEQFF.

The rearrangement links TRBV5-1 to TRBJ2-5, with D maybe TRBD2 (5 bases). The germline gives CDR1 SGHRS, CDR2 YFSETQ. Between the trimmed V and J ends, which lost 4 bases and 5 bases, there was a span of 18 bases. The CDR3 is 15 residues long. This CDR3 reads CASSPGLLRMETQYF. CDR3 in DNA: TGCGCCAGCAGCCCTGGACTTCTCCGTATGGAGACCCAGTACTTC. The full variable domain, rest sourced from reference TRBV5-1 and TRBJ2-5, is KAGVTQTPRYLIKTRGQQVTLSCSPISGHRSVSWYQQTPGQGLQFLFEYFSETQRNKGNFPGRFSGRQFSNSRSEMNVSTLELGDSALYLCASSPGLLRMETQYFGPGTRLLVL.

This clone was found many times. The chain employs TRBV6-1 and TRBJ1-1; a possible D gene is TRBD1 (5 bases). CDR3 size: 14 residues. Deletions cut 7 bases from V and 8 bases from J, with 20 bases between. The germline V gene has CDR1 MNHNS and CDR2 SASEGT. The CDR3 bases are TGTGCCAGCACTGTCGGGGGAGGGAGCGAGGAAGCTTTCTTT. It encodes CASTVGGGSEEAFF.

This clone was counted a few times. The chain joins TRBV28 to TRBJ2-6; D is ambiguous. Germline V gene data show CDR1 as MDHEN and CDR2 as SYDVKM. The V end was cut by 3 bases, the J end by 1 base, with 7 bases between. CDR3 size: 15 residues. The CDR3 DNA is TGTGCCAGCAGTTTGGATGAGTCTGGGGCCAACGTCCTGACTTTC. Protein product: CASSLDESGANVLTF.

The table lists this clone with a count of one. The J gene is TRBJ1-1, the V gene TRBV11-2; D unresolved. Deletions cut 0 bases from V and 0 bases from J, with 8 bases between. The CDR3 spans 15 residues. Germline lookup yields CDR1 SGHAT and CDR2 FQNNGV. The CDR3 here is CASSLDPGMNTEAFF. The CDR3 DNA reads TGTGCCAGCAGCTTAGACCCGGGTATGAACACTGAAGCTTTCTTT.